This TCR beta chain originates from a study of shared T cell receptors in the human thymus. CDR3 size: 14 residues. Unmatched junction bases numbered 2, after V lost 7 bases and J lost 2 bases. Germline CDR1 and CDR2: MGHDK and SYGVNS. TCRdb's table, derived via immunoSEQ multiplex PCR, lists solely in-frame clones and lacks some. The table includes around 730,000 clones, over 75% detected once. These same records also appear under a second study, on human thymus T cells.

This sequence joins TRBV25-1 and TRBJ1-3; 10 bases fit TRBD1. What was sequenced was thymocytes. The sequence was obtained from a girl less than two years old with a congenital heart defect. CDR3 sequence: CASTDRGPGNTIYF. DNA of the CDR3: TGTGCCAGCACTGACAGGGGGCCTGGAAACACCATATATTTT.